Shown below are 15 T cell receptor beta chains from a single sample sequenced in a study of shared clonotypes between healthy human individuals. Clones were read by immunoSEQ multiplex PCR, and TCRdb kept only the in-frame ones, dropping some. The data contain roughly 2.2 million clones, less than 95% of them singletons. Sequenced input: naive CD4+ T cells from PBMCs. The subset denotes: CD45RA+ positively selected. The receptors come from a man aged 18 to 30 in good health. Some clones in this sample may be carry-over from other donors' samples.

As to this clone: Other DNA sequences within the sample encode an identical CDR3. In DNA form, the CDR3 reads TGCGCCAGCAGCCCCTTGAGGGGATCCTACAATGAGCAGTTCTTC. Amino acid sequence: CASSPLRGSYNEQFF. The chain links TRBV5-1 to TRBJ2-1, with D possibly called TRBD1 or TRBD2 (5 bases each). The germline V gene has CDR1 SGHRS and CDR2 YFSETQ. The CDR3 is made up of 15 amino acids. Trimming took 4 bases from V and 1 from J, leaving 12 bases between them.

Here the CDR3 reads CATSRVKRTGDGYTF. Here the CDR3 DNA reads TGTGCCACCAGCAGAGTTAAAAGGACAGGGGATGGCTACACCTTC. The J gene is TRBJ1-2, the V gene TRBV15, with 9 bases aligning to TRBD1. Germline assignment: CDR1 LNHNV and CDR2 YYDKDF (reference sequence). Germline trimming cut 1 base from V and 6 bases from J; bases unmatched to any gene: 6. The CDR3 totals 15 residues.

The rearrangement links TRBV28 to TRBJ2-7, with a weak D call TRBD2 (6 bases). The CDR3 runs to 15 residues. CDR1 and CDR2 from the germline V gene are MDHEN and SYDVKM. Trimming took 6 bases from V and 6 from J, leaving 21 bases between them. The CDR3 loop is CASSPPGSGRGEQYF. For the CDR3, the DNA is TGTGCCAGCAGCCCCCCCGGTAGCGGAAGAGGCGAGCAGTACTTC.

With regard to this clone: The sample has other DNA sequences that encode this CDR3 too. V usage is TRBV7-9 and J usage is TRBJ2-1; 8 nucleotides agree with TRBD1. Germline V gene data show CDR1 as SEHNR and CDR2 as FQNEAQ (reference sequence). This CDR3 is 15 amino acids long. The ends lost 3 bases at V and 0 bases at J; junction bases unmatched: 1. CDR3 residues: CASSFTGGSYNEQFF. In DNA form, the CDR3 reads TGTGCCAGCAGCTTCACAGGGGGCTCCTACAATGAGCAGTTCTTC.

The chain couples TRBV7-2 to TRBJ1-2, with D uncertain. CDR1 SGHTA and CDR2 FQGNSA come from the germline V gene. Trimming shortened V by 2 bases and J by 8 bases, and 9 bases separated the two germline ends. This CDR3 is built from 12 residues. The CDR3: CASSLRPLGYTF. The CDR3 nucleotides are TGTGCCAGCAGCTTACGGCCTCTGGGCTACACCTTC.

V is TRBV28 and J is TRBJ1-2, with D perhaps TRBD1 (5 bases). From germline, CDR1 is MDHEN and CDR2 SYDVKM. V lost 2 bases to trimming and J lost 8 bases, with 21 bases between them. The CDR3 sequence is 16 residues long. The CDR3 sequence is CASSLISGRVPSGYTF. CDR3 nucleotides: TGTGCCAGCAGTTTAATATCGGGACGGGTGCCTAGCGGCTACACCTTC.

About this clone: Other DNA sequences in the same sample also yield this CDR3. V gene TRBV18 combines with J gene TRBJ2-4, with 9 bases matching TRBD1. Germline V gene sequence: CDR1 KGHSH, CDR2 LQKENI. With 3 bases clipped from V and 7 bases from J, the junction kept 4 bases outside the gene matches. This CDR3 region has 14 residues. The CDR3 sequence is CASSPSGQGNIQYF. CDR3 bases: TGTGCCAGCTCACCGTCGGGACAGGGTAACATTCAGTACTTC.

About this clone itself: This CDR3 is also generated by other DNA sequences in the sample. The CDR3 DNA reads as TGTGCCAGCTCACCAGGGGGTTATGGCTACACCTTC. Translating it yields CASSPGGYGYTF. The chain is built from TRBV18 and TRBJ1-2, with a possible D match to TRBD1 (5 bases). The CDR3 covers 12 residues. Germline values: CDR1 KGHSH, CDR2 LQKENI. The V end lost 2 bases, the J end lost 5 bases, and 6 bases lay between the germline ends.

The gene calls are TRBV30 and TRBJ1-2; 11 nucleotides line up with TRBD1. In germline, CDR1 is GTSNPN, CDR2 SVGIG (reference sequence). The CDR3 is 13 amino acids. V lost 3 bases, J lost 7 bases, and 4 bases stayed unmatched. CDR3 residues: CAWSGDRGGGYTF. The DNA for the CDR3 is TGTGCCTGGAGCGGGGACAGGGGGGGTGGCTACACCTTC. Full variable domain (remainder filled in from reference TRBV30 and TRBJ1-2): SQTIHQWPATLVQPVGSPLSLECTVEGTSNPNLYWYRQAAGRGLQLLFYSVGIGQISSEVPQNLSASRPQDRQFILSSKKLLLSDSGFYLCAWSGDRGGGYTFGSGTRLTVV.

Note on this clone: Other DNA sequences in the same sample also yield this CDR3. The chain uses TRBV5-1 and TRBJ2-3; unclear D gene. The CDR3 has 13 amino acids. The germline V gene encodes CDR1 SGHRS and CDR2 YFSETQ. The V end was cut by 0 bases, the J end by 3 bases, with 5 bases between. CDR3 sequence reads: CASSLGPTDTQYF. CDR3 nucleotides: TGCGCCAGCAGCTTGGGACCTACAGATACGCAGTATTTT.

This chain connects TRBV9 to TRBJ2-1, with a possible D match to TRBD2 (5 bases). Germline lookup yields CDR1 SGDLS and CDR2 YYNGEE. The ends were cut back, 3 bases at V and 0 bases at J, with 13 bases in the middle. The CDR3 extends over 16 amino acids. CDR3 amino acids: CASSEAGGGSYNEQFF. The DNA of the CDR3 is TGTGCCAGCAGCGAGGCGGGCGGAGGCTCCTACAATGAGCAGTTCTTC.

The V call is TRBV7-9, the J call TRBJ1-4; D gene unclear. Germline values: CDR1 SEHNR, CDR2 FQNEAQ (reference sequence). The CDR3 extends over 13 amino acids. The V gene lost 5 bases and the J gene lost 12 bases, with 16 bases spanning the gap. CDR3 sequence: CASSHPWGRQLFF. The CDR3 nucleotides read TGTGCCAGCAGCCACCCATGGGGTCGCCAACTGTTTTTT.

This chain connects TRBV6-5 to TRBJ1-2; D may be TRBD1 (5 bases). CDR1 is MNHEY, CDR2 SVGAGI, per germline. Trimming removed 5 bases from V and 7 bases from J, with 11 bases in between. CDR3 length: 12 amino acids. The CDR3 protein is CASSDGGPGYTF. CDR3 DNA: TGTGCCAGCAGTGACGGGGGTCCTGGCTACACCTTC.

The CDR3 region has the DNA TGTGCCAGCAGTTTAGGGTTGAACACTGAAGCTTTCTTT. Translated: CASSLGLNTEAFF. The chain couples TRBV27 to TRBJ1-1; no reliable D call. Germline CDR1 reads MNHEY; CDR2 reads SMNVEV (reference sequence). The CDR3 runs 13 residues. V was pared by 2 bases and J by 0 bases, with 4 bases between.

CDR3 residues: CAWSSPDRDRASNYGYTF. In nucleotides, the CDR3 is TGTGCCTGGAGTAGCCCCGACCGAGACAGGGCGAGTAACTATGGCTACACCTTC. This rearrangement joins TRBV30 to TRBJ1-2, with 7 nucleotides matching TRBD1. With 2 bases clipped from V and 1 base from J, the junction kept 16 bases outside the gene matches. The CDR3 has 18 residues. Per the germline V gene, CDR1 is GTSNPN and CDR2 is SVGIG (reference sequence).